At least ten counts were recorded for the clone carrying this T cell receptor (beta chain). These data belong to a study of regulatory T cells in long-lasting Graves disease. This CDR3 spans 16 amino acids. Losses at the gene ends were 8 bases for V and 6 bases for J; bases not matched to a gene: 14. Noted time point: newly diagnosed GD, antithyroid drugs for less than 3 months. Making the TCR library involved RNA that had been extracted from PBMCs. Arm-PCR of CDR3 regions with iRepertoire HTBI primers generated TCR beta libraries. Under the authors' procedure: Throughout the samples, researchers identified 62 TRBV and about 15 TRBJ segments. TCRdb redid the calling of the multiplex PCR reads with MiXCR, one entry per CDR3 protein. TCRdb, rather than the study authors, made the V and J calls. Of hundreds of thousands of distinct CDR3 sequences listed, 15% to 20% are singletons. These records were also assigned to another study, of T cells in Graves' hyperthyroidism and ophthalmopathy. From that report: Subjects aged 18 to 65 presented with newly diagnosed hyperthyroidism of less than 2 months' duration. The TCR CDR3 was amplified in a first-round RT-PCR using the HTBI primer set.

The material was peripheral blood mononuclear cells (PBMCs), obtained at new diagnosis, from a patient treated with antithyroid drugs. The V gene is TRBV12-3 or TRBV12-4, the J gene TRBJ2-1; 9 bases are shared with TRBD2. The receptor was isolated from a woman in her 30s with Graves disease. CDR3 loop: CASVGWGLAKGNEQFF. CDR3 coding DNA: TGTGCCAGCGTTGGTTGGGGACTAGCCAAGGGCAATGAGCAGTTCTTC.